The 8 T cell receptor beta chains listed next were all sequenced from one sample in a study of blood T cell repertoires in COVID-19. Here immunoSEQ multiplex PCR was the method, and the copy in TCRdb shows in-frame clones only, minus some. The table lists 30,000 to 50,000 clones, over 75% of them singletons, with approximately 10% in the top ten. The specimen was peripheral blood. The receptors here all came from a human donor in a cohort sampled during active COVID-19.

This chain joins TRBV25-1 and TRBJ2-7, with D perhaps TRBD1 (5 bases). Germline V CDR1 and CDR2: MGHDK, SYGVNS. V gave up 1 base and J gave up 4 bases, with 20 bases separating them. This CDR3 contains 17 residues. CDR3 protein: CASSESVREPHTYEQYF. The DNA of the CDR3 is TGTGCCAGCAGTGAATCTGTCAGGGAACCTCACACTTACGAGCAGTACTTC.

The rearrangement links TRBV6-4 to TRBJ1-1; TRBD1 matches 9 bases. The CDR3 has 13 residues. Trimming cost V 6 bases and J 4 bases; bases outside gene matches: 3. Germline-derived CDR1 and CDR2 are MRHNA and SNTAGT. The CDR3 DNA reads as TGTGCCAGCAGGCGGACAGGGGCCACTGAAGCTTTCTTT. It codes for CASRRTGATEAFF.

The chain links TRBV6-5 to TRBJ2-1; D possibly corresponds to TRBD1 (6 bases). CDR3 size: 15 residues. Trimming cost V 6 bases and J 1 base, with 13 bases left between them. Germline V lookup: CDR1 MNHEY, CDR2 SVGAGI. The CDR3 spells CASRQSGTSYNEQFF. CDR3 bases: TGTGCCAGCAGACAATCCGGGACATCCTACAATGAGCAGTTCTTC.

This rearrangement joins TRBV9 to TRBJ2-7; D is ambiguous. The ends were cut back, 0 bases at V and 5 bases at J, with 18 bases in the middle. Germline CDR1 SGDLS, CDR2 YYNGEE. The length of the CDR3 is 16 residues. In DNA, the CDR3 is TGTGCCAGCAGCGTAGGCCCCGGAGCTAGTTCGAACGAGCAGTACTTC. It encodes CASSVGPGASSNEQYF.

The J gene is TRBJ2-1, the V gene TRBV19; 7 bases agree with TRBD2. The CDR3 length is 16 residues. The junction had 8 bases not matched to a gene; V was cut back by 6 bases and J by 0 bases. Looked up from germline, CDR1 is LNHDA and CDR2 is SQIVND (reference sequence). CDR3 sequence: CASRRTSESSYNEQFF. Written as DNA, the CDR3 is TGTGCCAGTAGGAGGACTAGTGAAAGCTCCTACAATGAGCAGTTCTTC.

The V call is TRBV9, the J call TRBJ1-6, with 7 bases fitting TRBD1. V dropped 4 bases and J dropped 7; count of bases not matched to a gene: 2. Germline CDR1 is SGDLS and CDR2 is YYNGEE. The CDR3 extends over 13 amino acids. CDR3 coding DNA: TGTGCCAGCAGCCGACAGGGAAATTCACCCCTCCACTTT. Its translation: CASSRQGNSPLHF.

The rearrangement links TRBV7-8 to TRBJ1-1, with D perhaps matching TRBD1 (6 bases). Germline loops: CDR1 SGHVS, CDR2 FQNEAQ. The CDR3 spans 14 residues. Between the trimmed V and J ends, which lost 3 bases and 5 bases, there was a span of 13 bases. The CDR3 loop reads CASSLTGGGTEAFF. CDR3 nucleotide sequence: TGTGCCAGCAGCTTGACAGGTGGCGGGACTGAAGCTTTCTTT. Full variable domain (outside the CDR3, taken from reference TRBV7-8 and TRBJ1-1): GAGVSQSPRYKVAKRGQDVALRCDPISGHVSLFWYQQALGQGPEFLTYFQNEAQLDKSGLPSDRFFAERPEGSVSTLKIQRTQQEDSAVYLCASSLTGGGTEAFFGQGTRLTVV.

The CDR3 is CASSSDRAEYTQYF. CDR3 nucleotide sequence: TGCGCCAGCAGCTCGGACAGGGCGGAGTATACGCAGTATTTT. The chain combines TRBV5-1 with TRBJ2-3; 8 nucleotides align to TRBD1. The trim removed 3 bases at V and 7 bases at J, leaving 7 bases unmatched. The length of the CDR3 is 14 residues. Germline V lookup: CDR1 SGHRS, CDR2 YFSETQ.